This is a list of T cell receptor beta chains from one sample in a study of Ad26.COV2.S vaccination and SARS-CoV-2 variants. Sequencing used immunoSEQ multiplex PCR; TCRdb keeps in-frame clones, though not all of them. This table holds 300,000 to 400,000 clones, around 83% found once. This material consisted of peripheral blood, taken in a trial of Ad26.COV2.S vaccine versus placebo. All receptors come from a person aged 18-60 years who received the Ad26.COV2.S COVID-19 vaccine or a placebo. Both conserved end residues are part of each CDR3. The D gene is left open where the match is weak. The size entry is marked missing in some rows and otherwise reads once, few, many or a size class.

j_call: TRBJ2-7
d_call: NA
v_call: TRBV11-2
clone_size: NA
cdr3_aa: CASSLGGSYEQYF
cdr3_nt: TGTGCCAGCAGCTTAGGAGGTTCCTACGAGCAGTACTTC

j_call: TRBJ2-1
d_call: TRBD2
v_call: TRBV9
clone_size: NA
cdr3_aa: CASSVQGLAGYNEQFF
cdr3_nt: TGTGCCAGCAGCGTACAGGGACTAGCAGGATACAATGAGCAGTTCTTC

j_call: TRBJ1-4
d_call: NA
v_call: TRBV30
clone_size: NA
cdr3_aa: CAWSVGTGVAVTNEKLFF
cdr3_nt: TGTGCCTGGAGCGTTGGGACGGGAGTGGCGGTTACTAATGAAAAACTGTTTTTT

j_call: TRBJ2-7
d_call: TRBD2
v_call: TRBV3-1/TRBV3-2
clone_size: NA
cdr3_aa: CASSQNPASGYEQYF
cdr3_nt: TGTGCCAGCAGCCAAAACCCAGCTAGCGGCTACGAGCAGTACTTC

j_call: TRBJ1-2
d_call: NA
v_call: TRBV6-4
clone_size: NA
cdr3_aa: CASSDSQGFVGYTF
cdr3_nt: TGTGCCAGCAGTGACTCGCAGGGGTTTGTTGGCTACACCTTC

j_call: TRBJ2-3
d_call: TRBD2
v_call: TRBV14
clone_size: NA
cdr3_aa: CAWEGTDTQYF
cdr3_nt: TGTGCTTGGGAGGGGACAGATACGCAGTATTTT

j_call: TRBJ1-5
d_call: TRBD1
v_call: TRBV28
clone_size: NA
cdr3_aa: CASSQQQGAGNQPQHF
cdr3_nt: TGTGCCAGCAGTCAACAACAGGGGGCAGGCAATCAGCCCCAGCATTTT

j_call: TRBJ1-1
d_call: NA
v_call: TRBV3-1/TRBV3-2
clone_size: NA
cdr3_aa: CASSQAWVQAYTEAFF
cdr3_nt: TGTGCCAGCAGCCAGGCCTGGGTCCAGGCGTACACTGAAGCTTTCTTT

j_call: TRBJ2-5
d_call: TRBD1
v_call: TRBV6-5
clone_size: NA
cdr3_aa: CASSYRGQGAGKTQYF
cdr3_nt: TGTGCCAGCAGTTACCGCGGACAGGGGGCGGGTAAGACCCAGTACTTC

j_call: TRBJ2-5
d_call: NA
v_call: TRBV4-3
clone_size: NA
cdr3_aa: CASSQRGLQTQYF
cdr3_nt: TGCGCCAGCAGCCAACGGGGACTGCAGACCCAGTACTTC

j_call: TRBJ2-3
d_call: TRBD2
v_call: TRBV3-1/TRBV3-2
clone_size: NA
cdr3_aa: CASSPRWTSGGASDTQYF
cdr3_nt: TGTGCCAGCAGCCCCCGATGGACTAGCGGGGGGGCGTCAGATACGCAGTATTTT

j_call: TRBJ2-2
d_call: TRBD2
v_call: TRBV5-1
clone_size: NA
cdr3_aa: CASSSTSGSFYTGELFF
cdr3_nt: TGCGCCAGCAGCTCGACTAGCGGGAGTTTTTACACCGGGGAGCTGTTTTTT

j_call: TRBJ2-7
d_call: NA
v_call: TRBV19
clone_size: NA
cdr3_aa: CASGGDRYEQYF
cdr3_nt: TGTGCCAGCGGAGGGGACAGATACGAGCAGTACTTC

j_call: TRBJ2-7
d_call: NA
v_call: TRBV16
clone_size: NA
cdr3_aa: CASSQFGTGPYEQYF
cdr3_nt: TGTGCCAGCAGCCAATTTGGAACAGGGCCCTACGAGCAGTACTTC

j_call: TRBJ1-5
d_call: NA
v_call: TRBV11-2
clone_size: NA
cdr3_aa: CASSPGALYSNQPQHF
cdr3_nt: TGTGCCAGCAGCCCGGGGGCACTTTATAGCAATCAGCCCCAGCATTTT

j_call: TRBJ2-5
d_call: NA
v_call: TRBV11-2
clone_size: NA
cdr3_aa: CASSYRGQGLQETQYF
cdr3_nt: TGTGCCAGCAGCTACCGCGGGCAGGGTCTTCAAGAGACCCAGTACTTC

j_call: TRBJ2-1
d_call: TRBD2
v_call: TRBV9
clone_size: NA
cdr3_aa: CASSPPSSGGGHEQFF
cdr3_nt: TGTGCCAGCAGCCCTCCCTCTAGCGGGGGGGGTCATGAGCAGTTCTTC

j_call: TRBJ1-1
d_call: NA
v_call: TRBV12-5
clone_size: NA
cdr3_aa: CASGVDRTEAFF
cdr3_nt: TGTGCTAGTGGTGTGGACAGAACTGAAGCTTTCTTT

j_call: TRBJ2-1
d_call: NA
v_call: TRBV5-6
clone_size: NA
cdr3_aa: CASSLADTEQFF
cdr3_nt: TGTGCCAGCAGCTTGGCGGATACGGAGCAGTTCTTC

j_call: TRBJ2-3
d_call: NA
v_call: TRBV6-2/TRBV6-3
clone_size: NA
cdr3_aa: CASSRGGERYTDTQYF
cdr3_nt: TGTGCCAGCAGTCGTGGTGGGGAGCGCTACACAGATACGCAGTATTTT

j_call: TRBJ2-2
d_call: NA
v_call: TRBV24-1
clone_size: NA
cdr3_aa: CATSDHREAGELFF
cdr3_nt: TGTGCCACCAGTGATCACAGGGAGGCCGGGGAGCTGTTTTTT

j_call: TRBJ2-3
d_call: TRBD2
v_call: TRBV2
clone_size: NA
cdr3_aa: CASTTGGRTDTQYF
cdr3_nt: TGTGCCAGCACCACCGGGGGGAGGACAGATACGCAGTATTTT

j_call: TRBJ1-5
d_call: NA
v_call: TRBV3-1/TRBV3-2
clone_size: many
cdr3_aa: CASSQRDTRGNQPQHF
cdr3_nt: TGTGCCAGCAGCCAAAGGGACACGAGAGGCAATCAGCCCCAGCATTTT

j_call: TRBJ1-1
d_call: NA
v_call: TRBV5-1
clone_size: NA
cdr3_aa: CASSPLMWGRNTEAFF
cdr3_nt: TGCGCCAGCAGCCCCTTAATGTGGGGGAGAAACACTGAAGCTTTCTTT

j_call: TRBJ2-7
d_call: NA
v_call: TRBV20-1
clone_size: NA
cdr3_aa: CSASIPSSYEQYF
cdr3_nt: TGCAGTGCTAGTATACCGAGCTCCTACGAGCAGTACTTC